A selection of T cell receptor beta chains follows, all from one sample in a study of early T cells in non-severe SARS-CoV-2 infection. TCRdb re-analysed the 5' RACE reads in MiXCR, keeping a single row per CDR3 protein. The sample yields some 77,000 distinct CDR3 sequences, 5% seen once. The input for sequencing was whole blood, taken at baseline. The receptors here all came from an adult who was a healthcare worker with PCR-confirmed SARS-CoV-2 infection or an uninfected control (not recorded which). CDR3s leave out the opening cysteine and the closing phenylalanine or tryptophan. Clone size is stated in some rows and not others, as once, few, many or a class when expanded.

J	V	size	length	CDR3
TRBJ2-1	TRBV28	many	10	AHRGGLDEQF
TRBJ2-2	TRBV24-1	many	12	ATRMTGSAGELF
TRBJ1-1	TRBV19	many	14	ASSIRGRTIRSEAF
TRBJ2-1	TRBV11-2	many	11	ASRLGSYNEQF
TRBJ2-5	TRBV5-1	few	12	ASSLREGGETQY
TRBJ1-6	TRBV30	-	11	ASNPGGGSPLH
TRBJ2-1	TRBV29-1	few	12	SVDRQGLRDEQF
TRBJ2-2	TRBV10-2	many	12	ASMVASSIGELF
TRBJ1-2	TRBV28	few	14	ASSSPTGGDLYGYT
TRBJ2-4	TRBV7-2	many	12	ASSSGRIFDIQY
TRBJ2-5	TRBV6-6	many	14	ASSRSGTGGGETQY
TRBJ1-1	TRBV30	-	11	ARTGRRATEAF
TRBJ2-2	TRBV12-3/TRBV12-4	-	15	ASSGGTSGSKTGELF
TRBJ1-1	TRBV5-5	many	12	ASSLEQANTEAF
TRBJ1-2	TRBV12-3/TRBV12-4	-	12	ASRAPGGAYGYT
TRBJ1-4	TRBV20-1	few	12	SAPNSGQGKKLF
TRBJ2-3	TRBV6-1	-	13	ASRLAGEVTDTQY
TRBJ2-1	TRBV20-1	many	9	SALTKLEQF
TRBJ2-1	TRBV11-3	many	13	ASSPRKGSYNEQF
TRBJ2-7	TRBV11-1	many	15	ASRDTYLSGSYYEQY
TRBJ2-5	TRBV6-1	-	10	ASAGQGETQY
TRBJ2-5	TRBV5-4	few	10	ASSFAQETQY
TRBJ2-1	TRBV18	many	13	ASSPGTGAYNEQF
TRBJ2-2	TRBV7-3	many	10	ASSRGLGELF